This T cell receptor beta chain was captured by sequencing in a study of blood T cell dynamics during melanoma immunotherapy. As for the study in general: First-line therapy was either pembrolizumab or nivolumab with ipilimumab for metastatic melanoma. Broader study findings: Disease-control patients' PBMC repertoires became either more clonal or more diverse at W3.

Each bulk PBMC sample had 300 to 400 ng DNA loaded. The method was immunoSEQ multiplex PCR; TCRdb's version includes in-frame clones alone and lacks a portion of them. The sample has roughly 9,700 clones, approximately 86% seen once. CDR1 and CDR2 from the germline V gene are SGHDT and YYEEEE. This CDR3 has 13 amino acids. Trimming shortened V by 1 base and J by 6 bases, and 10 bases separated the two germline ends. Time point defined: pre-treatment baseline. Sampling occurred pretreatment (T0) and at week 3 (W3), after cycle one of checkpoint blockade. About this clone: The antigen is unknown.

This clonotype was obtained from a human donor with melanoma. The sequencing used blood, collected from a patient treated with checkpoint blockade. The chain joins TRBV5-6 to TRBJ1-2; D perhaps matches TRBD1 (6 bases). CDR3 DNA sequence: TGTGCCAGCAGCTTGACAGGGCTTCATGGCTACACCTTC. Translation: CASSLTGLHGYTF.